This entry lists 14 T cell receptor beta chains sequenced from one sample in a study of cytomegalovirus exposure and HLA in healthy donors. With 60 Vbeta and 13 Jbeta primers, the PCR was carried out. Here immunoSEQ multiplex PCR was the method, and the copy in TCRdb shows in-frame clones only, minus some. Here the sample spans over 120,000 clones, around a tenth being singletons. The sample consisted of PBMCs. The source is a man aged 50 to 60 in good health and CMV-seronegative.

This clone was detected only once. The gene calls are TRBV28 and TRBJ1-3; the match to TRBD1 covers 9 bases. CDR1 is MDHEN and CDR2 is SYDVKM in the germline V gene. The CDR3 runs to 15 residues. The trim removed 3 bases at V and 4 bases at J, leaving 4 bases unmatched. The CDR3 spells CASSFRTGAGNTIYF. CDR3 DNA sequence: TGTGCCAGCAGTTTTAGGACAGGGGCGGGAAACACCATATATTTT.

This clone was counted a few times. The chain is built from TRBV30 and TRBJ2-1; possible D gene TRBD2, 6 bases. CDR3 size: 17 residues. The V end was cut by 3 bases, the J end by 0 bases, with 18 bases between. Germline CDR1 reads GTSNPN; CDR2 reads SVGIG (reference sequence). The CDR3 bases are TGTGCCTGGAGCCCCTTGGCGGGAAGAAGCTCCTACAATGAGCAGTTCTTC. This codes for CAWSPLAGRSSYNEQFF.

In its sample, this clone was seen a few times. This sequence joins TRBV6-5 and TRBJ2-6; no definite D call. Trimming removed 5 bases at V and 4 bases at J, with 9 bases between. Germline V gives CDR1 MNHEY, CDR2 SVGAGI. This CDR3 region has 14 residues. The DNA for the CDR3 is TGTGCCAGCAGTGTCTTGTTAGGGGCCAACGTCCTGACTTTC. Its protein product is CASSVLLGANVLTF.

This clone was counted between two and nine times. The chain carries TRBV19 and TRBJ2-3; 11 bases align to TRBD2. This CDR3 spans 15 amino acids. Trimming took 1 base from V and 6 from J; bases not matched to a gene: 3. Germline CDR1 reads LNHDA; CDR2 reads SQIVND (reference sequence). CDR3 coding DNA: TGTGCCAGTAGTATAGCTTCTAGCGGGAGGGATACGCAGTATTTT. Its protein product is CASSIASSGRDTQYF. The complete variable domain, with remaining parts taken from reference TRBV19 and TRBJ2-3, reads DGGITQSPKYLFRKEGQNVTLSCEQNLNHDAMYWYRQDPGQGLRLIYYSQIVNDFQKGDIAEGYSVSREKKESFPLTVTSAQKNPTAFYLCASSIASSGRDTQYFGPGTRLTVL.

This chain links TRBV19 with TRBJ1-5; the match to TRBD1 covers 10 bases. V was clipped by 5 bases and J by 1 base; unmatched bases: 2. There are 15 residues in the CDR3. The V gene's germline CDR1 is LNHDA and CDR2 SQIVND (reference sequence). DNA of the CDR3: TGTGCCAGTAGTCGGGACAGGGGAAGCAATCAGCCCCAGCATTTT. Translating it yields CASSRDRGSNQPQHF.

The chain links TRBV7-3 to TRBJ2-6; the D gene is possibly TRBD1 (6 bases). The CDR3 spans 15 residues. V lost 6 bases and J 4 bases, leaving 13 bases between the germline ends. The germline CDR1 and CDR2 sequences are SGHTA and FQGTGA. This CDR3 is CASRPQGSGANVLTF. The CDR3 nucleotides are TGTGCCAGCAGACCCCAGGGGTCCGGGGCCAACGTCCTGACTTTC.

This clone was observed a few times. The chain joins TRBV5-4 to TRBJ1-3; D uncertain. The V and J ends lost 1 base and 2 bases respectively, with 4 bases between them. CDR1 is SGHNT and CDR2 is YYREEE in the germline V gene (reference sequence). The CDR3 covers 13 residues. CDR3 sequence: CASSLSAGNTIYF. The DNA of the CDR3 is TGTGCCAGCAGCTTGTCGGCTGGAAACACCATATATTTT.

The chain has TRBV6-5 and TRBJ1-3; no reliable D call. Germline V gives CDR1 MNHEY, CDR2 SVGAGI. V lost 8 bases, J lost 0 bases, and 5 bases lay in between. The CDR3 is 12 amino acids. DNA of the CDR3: TGTGCCAGCCACAGCTCTGGAAACACCATATATTTT. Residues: CASHSSGNTIYF.

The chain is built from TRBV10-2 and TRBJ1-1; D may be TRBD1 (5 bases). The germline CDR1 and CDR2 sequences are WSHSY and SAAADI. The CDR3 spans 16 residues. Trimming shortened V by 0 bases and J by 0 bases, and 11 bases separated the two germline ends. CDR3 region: CASSESTGVMNTEAFF. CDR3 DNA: TGCGCCAGCAGTGAGTCTACAGGTGTGATGAACACTGAAGCTTTCTTT.

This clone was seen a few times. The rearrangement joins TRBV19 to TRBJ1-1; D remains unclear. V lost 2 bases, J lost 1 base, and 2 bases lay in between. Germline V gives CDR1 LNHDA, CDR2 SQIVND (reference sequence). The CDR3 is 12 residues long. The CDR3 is CASSIQNTEAFF. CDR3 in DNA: TGTGCCAGTAGTATACAGAACACTGAAGCTTTCTTT.

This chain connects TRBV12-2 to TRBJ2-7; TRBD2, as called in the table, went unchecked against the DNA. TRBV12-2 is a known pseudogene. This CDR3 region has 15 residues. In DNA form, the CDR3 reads TGTGCAAGTCGCTTACAAAGGCGGGAGGGCTACGAGCAGTACTTC. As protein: CASRLQRREGYEQYF.

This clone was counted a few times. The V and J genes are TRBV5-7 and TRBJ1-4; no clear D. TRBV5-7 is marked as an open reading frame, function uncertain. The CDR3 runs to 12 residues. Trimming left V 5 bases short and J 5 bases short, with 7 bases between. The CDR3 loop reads CASRTENEKLFF. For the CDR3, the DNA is TGTGCCAGCAGAACAGAAAATGAAAAACTGTTTTTT.

The CDR3 sequence is CASSRQGYNEQFF. DNA for the CDR3: TGTGCCAGCAGCCGACAGGGCTACAATGAGCAGTTCTTC. V is TRBV6-5 and J is TRBJ2-1; 7 bases are a match to TRBD1. Germline-derived CDR1 and CDR2 are MNHEY and SVGAGI. This CDR3 is built from 13 residues. V lost 6 bases and J lost 3; bases outside the gene matches: 2.

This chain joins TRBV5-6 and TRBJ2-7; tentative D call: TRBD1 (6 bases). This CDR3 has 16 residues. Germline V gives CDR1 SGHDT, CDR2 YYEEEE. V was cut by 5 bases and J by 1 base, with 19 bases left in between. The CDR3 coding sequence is TGTGCCAGCAGAACGACAGGTATGCTGAGGTCCTACGAGCAGTACTTC. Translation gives CASRTTGMLRSYEQYF.